This TCR beta chain was sequenced during a study of cytomegalovirus exposure and HLA in healthy donors (dated by TCRdb to the late 2010s). Background for the entire study: An earlier analysis of roughly 500 of the donors reported under 300 Gb of sequence data and some 110 million unique TCR beta sequences obtained from 180 million or so T cells. About 280 gigabases of sequencing data and 70 million to 100 million unique TCR sequences were included in an early release covering over 600 HLA-typed donors. Among the roughly 400 genotyped donors, 75% to 90% belonged to the genetic ancestry cluster associated with self-reported Caucasian donors. The study aimed to test whether cataloging public T cell receptors could reveal signatures of past pathogen exposure. Using immunosequencing, the study profiled T cell repertoires from 666 subjects and related those repertoires to cytomegalovirus serostatus. A separate validation cohort of roughly 120 different subjects was used in addition to the 666-subject first cohort. High-throughput TCR immunosequencing, statistical association of individual TCRs with disease status, and machine learning were combined to predict cytomegalovirus infection status. In a later analysis, previously published TCR beta repertoires from 666 donors were re-analyzed and high-resolution HLA genotyping was added so that TCR occurrence patterns could be studied. Rather than using new phenotypic data, the later analysis identified candidate immune exposures from TCR beta sequences and from how often those sequences occurred across donors. An earlier analysis of 587 of the donors used high-throughput TCR beta sequencing to judge whether each TCR beta V gene segment behaved as functional or pseudogenic. Donor age, sex, ethnicity and CMV serostatus were compiled alongside the repertoire data. A later genetic analysis took genome-wide SNP genotypes for about three fifths of the 666 donors and used that subset as a discovery cohort. All discovery cohort repertoires had been generated on a single sequencing platform. Class I and class II HLA loci were covered by the typing at four-digit resolution. The number of donors typed differed by locus, with 629-630 for A, B, C, DRB1 and DQB1, approximately 500 for DQA1, about 610 for DPA1, and 472 for DPB1. Roughly 5 DR-DQ haplotypes were handled as single units for association and clustering, since linkage in the cohort was strong. Among about 370 genotyped donors of the cohort, an average of roughly 230,000 unique TCR beta nucleotide sequences was sequenced per donor, of which 15% to 20% were non-productive. What the authors observed across the whole study: The study listed 150 to 200 TCR beta chains as associated with cytomegalovirus. Most TCR sequences were observed very rarely across donors, whereas some public TCRs were present in many individuals. In a later analysis, several top co-occurrence clusters were reported to appear linked to parvovirus B19, influenza, CMV and Epstein-Barr virus. A later analysis found that TCR association rates varied across HLA loci, with DRB1 alleles showing the most associated TCRs and HLA-C alleles the fewest. The cohort was sequenced for TCR beta chains only, and without alpha or paired-chain data the features that could be detected were limited. When HLA alleles, especially DR and DQ, strongly co-occurred, attributing TCR associations to individual alleles was difficult. The authors suggested that the approach could potentially be extended to other disease states and immunological phenotypes. CMV serostatus was the only immune exposure information available for the cohort. Linkage disequilibrium might explain the correlated functional status among segregating V segments, but an unknown experimental factor could not be ruled out. A later analysis found that most CMV-associated TCR beta chains appeared HLA-restricted, with HLA associations seemingly driven largely by CMV exposure. In a later analysis, HLA-associated TCR beta chains showed more clonal expansion and lower generation probabilities than non-associated chains that were equally common. An association between a missense DCLRE1C variant and V-gene and J-gene trimming of TCR beta chains was found in a later genetic analysis and replicated in an independent cohort. A cluster of highly shared sequence variants was judged likely to be a technical artifact of the sequencing pipeline. In vitro tests confirmed that a few of the cytomegalovirus-associated TCR beta chains recognize cytomegalovirus antigens. In an earlier analysis of 587 of the donors, most TCR beta V segments appeared in productive rearrangements about 87% or about 30% of the time, broadly matching IMGT annotations. Sequencing depth was assumed to be roughly uniform across donors in the presence/absence analyses, though that assumption may not hold. Because counts were too low, seventeen rarely observed V segments, including chromosome 9 orphons, were excluded from the earlier analysis of some 540 of the donors. Cytomegalovirus status was reported to be diagnosed by the classifier with high specificity and sensitivity in both the original and validation cohorts. HLA typing was unavailable for some donors at each locus, so association tests used only the typed subset. According to a later genetic analysis, donors in an Asian-associated ancestry cluster had fewer N-insertions in productive TCRs than the approximately 670-donor mean. A later analysis associated about 18,000 TCR beta sequences with specific HLA alleles at a false discovery rate of 0.05. A further reported finding was that TCR beta sequences accurately predicted the HLA-A and HLA-B alleles for most subjects in the first cohort. Because the 87-base-pair reads could not distinguish some IMGT-functional V segments, including TRBV6-2 and TRBV6-3, those segments were excluded.

Counted from cysteine to phenylalanine, this CDR3 has 14 amino acids. Here the CDR3 DNA is all that survives: 42 bases in frame from base 1. Compared with germline, V lacks 4 bases and J lacks 2 bases; bases without a gene match: 6. The germline V gene encodes CDR1 SGHNT and CDR2 YYREEE (reference sequence). Preparation of the library involved the immunoSEQ multiplex PCR assay. For the multiplex PCR, a mixture combining 60 forward primers for TCR Vbeta segments and 13 reverse primers for TCR Jbeta segments was used. The CDR3 region of rearranged TCR beta genes was amplified from genomic DNA by a multiplex PCR assay. The Illumina HiSeq System was used to sequence the amplified TCR beta libraries as 87-base-pair reads. In the original analysis: In a later analysis, around 80 million unique TCR beta chains were counted across the 650 to 700 repertoires, and approximately 11 million of these chains were shared by at least two donors. Raw reads were error-corrected and collapsed into unique sequences by a nearest-neighbor algorithm in which closely related sequences were merged to remove PCR and sequencing errors. To assign V, D and J gene segments, CDR3 sequences were aligned to IMGT reference sequences. For a sequence to be retained, at least a six-nucleotide match to both a V gene segment and a J gene segment was required. Rearrangements were called productive when the CDR3 lacked stop codons and stayed in frame with V and J; all others were non-productive. Following IMGT convention, CDR3 was defined as the stretch from the second conserved V-encoded cysteine to the conserved J-encoded phenylalanine. Sequences without an unambiguous match to a single V gene segment were excluded from the earlier analysis of approximately 600 of the donors. An earlier analysis of 587 of the donors classified V segments as functional when productive rearrangements were above 56.7% and as segregating when the standard deviation between donors was above 5%. To diagnose cytomegalovirus status from the catalog of TCR beta chain sequences, a statistical classification framework was built. A later analysis assigned V and J genes by comparing TCR nucleotide sequences with IMGT/GENE-DB human TR gene sequences. A later analysis assigned CDR3 sequences and most-parsimonious VDJ recombination scenarios with the TCRdist pipeline. In a later analysis, each TCR beta chain was defined by its CDR3 amino acid sequence together with its V-gene family, and reads without a unique V-gene family were excluded. As a way to deal with suspected cross-contamination and a sequencing artifact, a later analysis dropped 450 to 600 nucleotide sequences that were highly shared and had low generation probability. A later analysis calculated a clonal expansion index for each public chain from normalized within-repertoire ranks of inferred template counts. A later analysis computed generation probabilities with a VDJ recombination model fitted to out-of-frame rearrangements, and checked the results against IGoR. Hypergeometric tests were used in a later analysis to score TCR-TCR, TCR-HLA and TCR-CMV co-occurrence, with a repertoire-size bias correction applied to the TCR pairs. In a later analysis, false discovery rates were estimated by permuting HLA or CMV assignments 20 times. In a later analysis, co-occurring TCRs were grouped with DBSCAN, and TCRdist sequence similarity was added when clustering was performed within HLA-allele-positive subsets. Repertoires with fewer than 30,000 or more than 120,000 public chains were left out of co-occurrence clustering, as were about 5 repertoires with anomalous nucleotide sharing. TCRdb took over this immuneACCESS table, retaining in-frame rearrangements with V and J assigned. Such tables are incomplete; in checked studies, under half of the missing clones stem from an unresolved V gene, and the remainder is unexplained. Clone size and the V and J calls come from that table; the DNA yielded D and trimming. The sample includes about 150,000 clones, with about 82% observed a single time. The top ten hold more than 3.5% of the sample.

The cohort consisted of 650 to 850 healthy bone marrow donors. At the time of sampling, all cohort members were nominally healthy, though unrecorded immune exposures were likely present. The donor was CMV seropositive and belonged to the group of over 250 seropositive cohort members. Each donor provided a peripheral blood sample, and peripheral blood mononuclear cells were used for TCR beta sequencing. Genomic DNA was extracted from the blood cell samples with the Qiagen DNeasy Blood Extraction Kit. This clone was counted only a few times. What antigen it recognizes has not been identified. Per-base quality was not reported, and no clone a single base away is much larger than it.

The sequence was collected from a woman aged 40-49 years in good health and CMV-seropositive. What was sequenced was PBMCs. Recombination connected TRBV5-4 to TRBJ2-7; TRBD1 lines up with 7 middle nucleotides. The CDR3 in this case is CASSQGGQTYEQYF. The DNA is TGTGCCAGCAGCCAAGGGGGACAGACCTACGAGCAGTACTTC.